What follows describes a single T cell receptor (beta chain). Positive CCR7 selection of CD45RO-negative cells yielded the naive CD8 cells, and terminally differentiated effector memory CD45RA+ cells were excluded. Germline V gives CDR1 SGDLS, CDR2 YYNGEE. CDR3 length: 13 amino acids. Trimming pared 4 bases from V and 10 bases from J, leaving 17 bases between. TCRdb keeps only in-frame clones here, not all; method: immunoSEQ multiplex PCR. The sample gives about 2.1 million clones, approximately 92% of which show up once; around 1.8% is in the top ten. The entry originates in a study of shared clonotypes between healthy human individuals.

The V and J genes are TRBV9 and TRBJ1-1, with D hard to call. The sequencing sample was made of naive CD8+ T cells from PBMCs. This clonotype originated in a man between 18 and 29 years old in good health. Some clones in this sample may be carry-over from other donors' samples. CDR3 sequence (DNA): TGTGCCAGCAGCTCATCGGAAGCGTGGGGAGCTTTCTTT. It encodes CASSSSEAWGAFF.